These T cell receptor beta chains were read from a single sample in a study of cytotoxic CD8 clonotypes in ibrutinib-treated CLL. Assay used: immunoSEQ multiplex PCR; TCRdb lists only in-frame clones, some missing. Seen here are about 270,000 clones, approximately 79% observed once, and the top ten hold about 6%. The source was PBMCs, collected at disease progression, from a patient treated with ibrutinib. These receptors were obtained from a human donor with chronic lymphocytic leukemia. Both conserved end residues are part of each CDR3. Fields, in order: V gene, J gene, clone size, D gene, CDR3 protein, CDR3 DNA. A D gene is named only where the DNA matches it firmly. Only part of the rows carry a size: once, few, many, or a class if the clone is expanded.

TRBV29-1	TRBJ2-5	NA	NA	CSVEGGWETQYF	TGCAGCGTTGAGGGGGGCTGGGAGACCCAGTACTTC
TRBV11-2	TRBJ2-7	NA	NA	CASSLGGLQYF	TGTGCCAGCAGCTTAGGCGGACTACAGTACTTC
TRBV6-1	TRBJ2-7	NA	TRBD1	CASSEGTGSPYEQYF	TGTGCCAGCAGTGAAGGGACAGGGAGCCCCTACGAGCAGTACTTC
TRBV4-1	TRBJ1-5	NA	NA	CASSQGYRAGEPQHF	TGCGCCAGCAGCCAAGGATACAGGGCGGGTGAGCCCCAGCATTTT
TRBV10-3	TRBJ2-3	NA	TRBD2	CAIGASGSPDTQYF	TGTGCCATCGGAGCTAGCGGGAGTCCAGATACGCAGTATTTT
TRBV7-8	TRBJ2-7	NA	TRBD1	CASSLDQGTANYEQYF	TGTGCCAGCAGCTTAGATCAAGGGACAGCCAACTACGAGCAGTACTTC
TRBV6-6	TRBJ2-1	NA	NA	CASSPLPRQVYNEQFF	TGTGCCAGCAGTCCCCTACCTCGACAGGTTTACAATGAGCAGTTCTTC
TRBV18	TRBJ2-7	NA	NA	CASSPHQGGGREQYF	TGTGCCAGCTCACCCCACCAGGGCGGTGGGCGCGAGCAGTACTTC
TRBV7-2	TRBJ1-1	NA	NA	CASSLASRVNTEAFF	TGTGCCAGCAGCTTAGCCTCCCGGGTGAACACTGAAGCTTTCTTT
TRBV5-6	TRBJ2-7	NA	TRBD1	CASRTGYEQYF	TGTGCCAGCAGGACAGGGTACGAGCAGTACTTC
TRBV6-1	TRBJ1-1	NA	NA	CASRRGSTEAFF	TGTGCCAGCAGGAGGGGGAGCACTGAAGCTTTCTTT
TRBV5-1	TRBJ2-1	few	NA	CASSLRSWTGEQFF	TGCGCCAGCAGCTTGCGGAGTTGGACGGGAGAGCAGTTCTTC
TRBV11-2	TRBJ1-1	NA	NA	CASSFFLNTEAFF	TGTGCCAGCAGCTTCTTTTTGAACACTGAAGCTTTCTTT
TRBV18	TRBJ1-3	NA	NA	CASSPSVLGDTIYF	TGTGCCAGCTCACCCTCGGTGCTAGGAGACACCATATATTTT
TRBV2	TRBJ2-7	NA	TRBD2	CASSGLAGVVNEQYF	TGTGCCAGCAGTGGACTAGCGGGAGTTGTAAACGAGCAGTACTTC
TRBV4-3	TRBJ2-4	NA	TRBD1	CASSQEGGRARRSFKNIQYF	TGCGCCAGCAGCCAAGAAGGGGGCCGAGCCCGACGGTCATTCAAAAACATTCAGTACTTC
TRBV15	TRBJ2-5	NA	TRBD1	CATSRDPGLDRVEETQYF	TGTGCCACCAGCAGAGATCCGGGACTGGACAGGGTAGAAGAGACCCAGTACTTC
TRBV28	TRBJ1-1	NA	NA	CASSFDLWNTEAFF	TGTGCCAGCAGTTTCGATCTCTGGAACACTGAAGCTTTCTTT
TRBV11-3	TRBJ1-3	few	NA	CASSSSENTIYF	TGTGCCAGCAGCTCATCGGAGAACACCATATATTTT
TRBV29-1	TRBJ2-1	NA	NA	CSVEGRSSYNEQFF	TGCAGCGTTGAAGGTCGGAGCTCCTACAATGAGCAGTTCTTC
TRBV2	TRBJ2-7	once	NA	CASSEALREQYF	TGTGCCAGCAGTGAAGCCCTCCGCGAGCAGTACTTC
TRBV7-8	TRBJ2-2	NA	NA	CASSPYSGANTGELFF	TGTGCCAGCAGCCCATACTCAGGGGCTAACACCGGGGAGCTGTTTTTT
TRBV7-3	TRBJ2-7	few	NA	CASSLTPGYEQYF	TGTGCCAGCAGCTTAACGCCGGGGTACGAGCAGTACTTC
TRBV10-3	TRBJ2-2	once	NA	CAIRSGDTGELFF	TGTGCCATCCGCTCAGGGGACACCGGGGAGCTGTTTTTT
TRBV5-1	TRBJ1-1	NA	TRBD1	CASSPRQGGTEAFF	TGCGCCAGCAGCCCAAGACAGGGGGGAACTGAAGCTTTCTTT
TRBV5-1	TRBJ1-2	NA	TRBD1	CASSPRTGTHGYTF	TGCGCCAGCAGCCCTAGGACAGGGACCCATGGCTACACCTTC
TRBV7-8	TRBJ2-1	NA	NA	CASSQRRTPSYNEQFF	TGTGCCAGCAGCCAACGGCGGACCCCCTCCTACAATGAGCAGTTCTTC
TRBV5-1	TRBJ2-2	NA	NA	CASGMNTGELFF	TGCGCCAGCGGGATGAACACCGGGGAGCTGTTTTTT
TRBV2	TRBJ2-2	once	TRBD1	CASKYRGGTGELFF	TGTGCCAGCAAATACAGGGGCGGCACCGGGGAGCTGTTTTTT
TRBV27	TRBJ2-1	once	TRBD2	CASTTSVAGGLNEQFF	TGTGCCAGCACCACATCCGTAGCGGGGGGCCTTAATGAGCAGTTCTTC
TRBV7-9	TRBJ2-1	NA	TRBD1	CASRGTGGYNEQFF	TGTGCCAGCAGGGGGACAGGGGGGTACAATGAGCAGTTCTTC
TRBV2	TRBJ2-5	NA	NA	CASSETSRYQETQYF	TGTGCCAGCAGTGAAACAAGCAGATACCAAGAGACCCAGTACTTC
TRBV18	TRBJ1-2	NA	NA	CASSPSGQSYGYTF	TGTGCCAGCTCACCATCTGGACAGTCATATGGCTACACCTTC
TRBV7-8	TRBJ2-1	once	NA	CASSLGQNYNEQFF	TGTGCCAGCAGCTTAGGACAGAACTACAATGAGCAGTTCTTC
TRBV4-3	TRBJ2-7	NA	TRBD1	CASSQEEGQGFDEQYF	TGCGCCAGCAGCCAAGAGGAAGGACAGGGGTTCGACGAGCAGTACTTC
TRBV27	TRBJ2-7	NA	TRBD1	CASSKRTGNHYEQYF	TGTGCCAGCAGTAAACGGACAGGGAACCACTACGAGCAGTACTTC
TRBV7-9	TRBJ1-1	few	NA	CATSGVPNTEAFF	TGTGCCACCTCGGGGGTCCCGAACACTGAAGCTTTCTTT
TRBV19	TRBJ2-7	NA	TRBD1	CASSSGQGVYEQYF	TGTGCCAGTAGTTCGGGACAGGGGGTCTACGAGCAGTACTTC
TRBV7-6	TRBJ2-1	NA	TRBD2	CASSEQATSVDEQFF	TGTGCCAGCAGCGAACAAGCAACTAGCGTCGATGAGCAGTTCTTC
TRBV7-9	TRBJ1-5	few	TRBD1	CASSEGAQGNQPQHF	TGTGCCAGCAGCGAGGGGGCGCAGGGCAATCAGCCCCAGCATTTT
TRBV5-1	TRBJ2-1	NA	NA	CASSEGLVTYNEQFF	TGCGCCAGCAGCGAAGGACTGGTTACCTACAATGAGCAGTTCTTC
TRBV7-9	TRBJ2-5	NA	NA	CASSMGWETQYF	TGTGCCAGCAGCATGGGGTGGGAGACCCAGTACTTC
TRBV6-5	TRBJ2-2	NA	NA	CASSQSQGWTGELFF	TGTGCCAGCTCCCAAAGTCAGGGGTGGACCGGGGAGCTGTTTTTT
TRBV5-1	TRBJ2-1	few	NA	CASSLGVRYVQNEQFF	TGCGCCAGCAGCTTGGGGGTCCGATACGTTCAAAATGAGCAGTTCTTC
TRBV2	TRBJ2-3	NA	NA	CARQRRALSTDTQYF	TGTGCCAGGCAGAGACGAGCGCTCTCCACAGATACGCAGTATTTT
TRBV5-1	TRBJ1-2	NA	NA	CASSLNSPNYGYTF	TGCGCCAGCAGCTTGAACAGCCCTAACTATGGCTACACCTTC
TRBV6-5	TRBJ2-7	few	TRBD1	CASSRQGSYEQYF	TGTGCCAGCAGCCGACAGGGGTCCTACGAGCAGTACTTC
TRBV7-2	TRBJ2-7	few	NA	CASSLGGTFAAEQYF	TGTGCCAGCAGCTTAGGTGGGACTTTCGCCGCCGAGCAGTACTTC
TRBV10-3	TRBJ1-3	NA	NA	CAIRGNSGNTIYF	TGTGCCATCAGAGGGAACTCTGGAAACACCATATATTTT
TRBV7-9	TRBJ2-5	NA	NA	CASSLTGGETQYF	TGTGCCAGCAGCCTGACCGGAGGGGAGACCCAGTACTTC
TRBV2	TRBJ2-2	NA	NA	CAGRGEWNGELFF	TGTGCGGGAAGAGGGGAGTGGAACGGGGAGCTGTTTTTT
TRBV15	TRBJ2-1	many	TRBD2	CATRLWAGGPLNEQFF	TGTGCCACCAGGCTCTGGGCGGGAGGGCCGTTGAATGAGCAGTTCTTC
TRBV5-1	TRBJ2-7	NA	NA	CASSLEPETYEQYF	TGCGCCAGCAGCTTGGAACCAGAGACCTACGAGCAGTACTTC
TRBV6-1	TRBJ2-7	NA	TRBD1	CASSEAGTGGRNEQYF	TGTGCCAGCAGTGAAGCTGGGACAGGGGGAAGAAACGAGCAGTACTTC
TRBV5-1	TRBJ1-2	NA	NA	CASRTGLFNYGYTF	TGCGCCAGTCGCACCGGGCTTTTTAACTATGGCTACACCTTC
TRBV11-2	TRBJ2-7	NA	TRBD2	CASSLTSGFTLLGYEQYF	TGTGCCAGCAGCTTAACTAGCGGGTTTACCCTCCTAGGCTACGAGCAGTACTTC
TRBV10-3	TRBJ2-1	NA	TRBD2	CATYGTSGRNEQFF	TGTGCCACCTACGGGACTAGCGGGAGAAATGAGCAGTTCTTC
TRBV28	TRBJ2-3	NA	TRBD2	CASETGTSRDTQYF	TGTGCCAGCGAGACCGGGACTAGTCGGGATACGCAGTATTTT
TRBV6-6	TRBJ2-7	NA	TRBD2	CASSYPQRGGYEQYF	TGTGCCAGCAGTTACCCTCAGCGGGGGGGCTACGAGCAGTACTTC
TRBV2	TRBJ2-5	NA	TRBD2	CASSEAWGGETQYF	TGTGCCAGCAGTGAAGCGTGGGGGGGAGAGACCCAGTACTTC